Presented here are 15 T cell receptor beta chains from one specimen sequenced in a study of vaccination and CD4 T cells after COVID-19. Once obtained from cultured CD4+ T cells, the DNA was sequenced using the Oncomine TCR Beta short-read assay. MiXCR, run by TCRdb on the PCR reads, gives a single entry per CDR3 protein. The sample shows about 3,000 distinct CDR3 sequences, about 80% of them seen only once. These receptors' antigens are unknown. Sample treatment: roughly 10-day PBMC culture with coronavirus spike peptide pools or control peptides (ViraFEST assay). The sample taken for sequencing was CD4+ T cells from blood, cultured in vitro. These receptors originate from a human donor who had recovered from COVID-19.

The chain joins TRBV6-2 or TRBV6-3 to TRBJ2-3; unclear D gene. V dropped 5 bases and J dropped 10 bases, with 13 bases sitting between them. Germline CDR1 MNHEY, CDR2 SVGEGT. There are 12 residues in the CDR3. The CDR3 region is CASSGIPFAQYF. CDR3 DNA: TGTGCCAGCAGTGGCATCCCCTTCGCGCAGTATTTT.

CDR3 nucleotide sequence: TGCAGTGCGCAACACGAGGGGATCTCGATTTCACCCCTCCACTTT. This sequence encodes CSAQHEGISISPLHF. V is TRBV20-1 and J is TRBJ1-6; maybe TRBD1 (5 bases). The V gene's germline CDR1 is DFQATT and CDR2 SNEGSKA (reference sequence). CDR3 length: 15 amino acids. V lost 6 bases and J lost 9, with 21 bases in between.

By share of the sample, this clonotype is large. The chain is built from TRBV10-3 and TRBJ1-2; the D gene is possibly TRBD1 (5 bases). Germline V gene data show CDR1 as ENHRY and CDR2 as SYGVKD. The CDR3 covers 15 residues. Trimming removed 4 bases from V and 2 bases from J, with 14 bases in between. In DNA form, the CDR3 reads TGTGCCATCAGTGGGGGGACTCTCCAGAACTATGGCTACACCTTC. The encoded protein is CAISGGTLQNYGYTF.

The gene calls are TRBV20-1 and TRBJ1-2, with D hard to call. Per germline, CDR1 DFQATT and CDR2 SNEGSKA (reference sequence). V was cut by 0 bases and J by 8 bases, with 13 bases left in between. The CDR3 is 13 residues long. The CDR3 spells CSARDPGLSGYTF. The CDR3 nucleotides are TGCAGTGCTAGAGATCCGGGGTTATCCGGCTACACCTTC.

CDR3 nucleotide sequence: TGTGCCAGCAGCCTCGACAGTGCTAACTATGGCTACACCTTC. It codes for CASSLDSANYGYTF. The chain has TRBV6-1 and TRBJ1-2, with D possibly matching TRBD1 (5 bases). Germline CDR1 is MNHNS and CDR2 is SASEGT. The CDR3 extends over 14 amino acids. V lost 6 bases and J lost 0, with 11 bases in between.

The chain employs TRBV7-2 and TRBJ1-1; possible D gene TRBD1, 6 bases. Trimming stripped 5 bases from V and 5 bases from J, with 15 bases between. CDR3 length equals 14 residues. Germline lookup yields CDR1 SGHTA and CDR2 FQGNSA. Here the CDR3 reads CASSPQGVMTEAFF. For the CDR3, the DNA is TGTGCCAGCAGCCCACAGGGTGTAATGACTGAAGCTTTCTTT.

V gene TRBV20-1 combines with J gene TRBJ1-5; 8 bases align to TRBD1. The V gene end was trimmed by 5 bases and the J gene end by 2 bases; junction bases not matched to a gene: 5. Germline CDR1 reads DFQATT; CDR2 reads SNEGSKA (reference sequence). This CDR3 has 14 amino acids. The chain's CDR3 is CSASGTGGNQPQHF. In nucleotides, the CDR3 is TGCAGTGCTTCCGGGACAGGCGGCAATCAGCCCCAGCATTTT.

By sample fraction, this clonotype is large (0.1 to 1%). The V call is TRBV10-3, the J call TRBJ1-1, with D maybe TRBD1 (5 bases). CDR1 and CDR2 from the germline V gene are ENHRY and SYGVKD. The CDR3 totals 13 residues. The V end lost 7 bases, the J end lost 1 base, and 10 bases lay between the germline ends. The CDR3 DNA reads TGTGCCATCAACCCGGGGGGGAACACTGAAGCTTTCTTT. It is translated as CAINPGGNTEAFF.

This clonotype was counted a few times. The gene calls are TRBV7-9 and TRBJ1-2, with D possibly TRBD1 on 5 matching bases. Germline assignment: CDR1 SEHNR and CDR2 FQNEAQ (reference sequence). The CDR3 is 13 residues long. V dropped 1 base and J dropped 8 bases, with 11 bases sitting between them. The CDR3: CASSLEGGDGYTF. CDR3 DNA sequence: TGTGCCAGCAGCTTAGAGGGAGGGGACGGCTACACCTTC.

This clonotype is categorized as large (0.1 to 1%). J is TRBJ1-5 and V is TRBV30; the match to TRBD1 covers 7 bases. V lost 2 bases to trimming and J lost 7 bases; unmatched junction nucleotides: 8. Per germline, CDR1 GTSNPN and CDR2 SVGIG (reference sequence). This CDR3 is 14 amino acids long. As DNA, the CDR3 is TGTGCCTGGAGTACATCGACAGGGACGCAGCCCCAGCATTTT. Translating it yields CAWSTSTGTQPQHF.

V and J are TRBV20-1 and TRBJ2-7; D may be TRBD1 (6 bases). V was trimmed by 3 bases and J by 2 bases, leaving 20 bases between them. This CDR3 spans 16 amino acids. Germline V gene sequence: CDR1 DFQATT, CDR2 SNEGSKA (reference sequence). CDR3 DNA sequence: TGCAGTGCTAGTGGCCAGGGGTCAAAGGGAACCTACGAGCAGTACTTC. It specifies CSASGQGSKGTYEQYF.

This chain connects TRBV30 to TRBJ1-2, with D possibly being TRBD1 (6 bases). The germline V and J ends were trimmed by 3 bases and 7 bases, with 12 bases remaining between them. The CDR3 contains 12 residues. The V gene's germline CDR1 is GTSNPN and CDR2 SVGIG (reference sequence). The CDR3 sequence: CAWSGGGGGYTF. For the CDR3, the DNA is TGTGCCTGGAGCGGAGGGGGTGGTGGCTACACCTTC.

The chain has TRBV20-1 and TRBJ1-1; 11 bases agree with TRBD1. The CDR3 runs 14 residues. Trimming cost V 6 bases and J 5 bases; bases outside gene matches: 8. Germline V gives CDR1 DFQATT, CDR2 SNEGSKA (reference sequence). CDR3 residues: CSAALGQGVTEAFF. Written as DNA, the CDR3 is TGCAGTGCCGCCCTGGGACAGGGGGTTACTGAAGCTTTCTTT.

The table lists this clonotype with a few counts. The chain couples TRBV20-1 to TRBJ1-2; 8 bases are shared with TRBD1. Looked up from germline, CDR1 is DFQATT and CDR2 is SNEGSKA (reference sequence). Germline trimming cut 0 bases from V and 8 bases from J; bases unmatched to any gene: 8. CDR3 length equals 14 residues. The CDR3 DNA reads TGCAGTGCTAGAGATTATAGGGGACAGGCGGGCTACACCTTC. Residues: CSARDYRGQAGYTF.

J is TRBJ1-6 and V is TRBV4-1; unclear D gene. Germline CDR1 and CDR2: MGHRA and YSYEKL. Trimming removed 0 bases at V and 7 bases at J, with 13 bases between. The CDR3 has 16 residues. The CDR3 loop is CASSQDRGSGNSPLHF. The CDR3 DNA reads TGCGCCAGCAGCCAAGATAGAGGCAGCGGGAATTCACCCCTCCACTTT.